Below, 26 T cell receptor beta chains from the same sample are listed, as sequenced in a study of cytomegalovirus exposure and HLA in healthy donors. The PCR made use of 60 Vbeta and 13 Jbeta primers. TCRdb's copy holds only in-frame clones and misses some; the assay was immunoSEQ multiplex PCR. The sample holds some 150,000 clones, about 80% seen once. Sequencing was done on a sample of PBMCs. These receptors originate from a male donor in good health and CMV-seronegative.

The V call is TRBV19, the J call TRBJ1-2; D uncertain. Germline V CDR1 and CDR2: LNHDA, SQIVND (reference sequence). With 3 bases removed from V and 0 bases from J, the gap between germline ends came to 11 bases. The length of the CDR3 is 15 residues. The CDR3 here is CASSIRGLANYGYTF. The CDR3 coding sequence is TGTGCCAGTAGTATTCGGGGTCTAGCTAACTATGGCTACACCTTC.

The chain links TRBV30 to TRBJ1-1, with 7 bases lining up with TRBD1. CDR3 size: 16 residues. CDR1 is GTSNPN, CDR2 SVGIG, per germline (reference sequence). V lost 4 bases, J lost 3 bases, and 14 bases stayed unmatched. The CDR3 nucleotides are TGTGCCTGGATTGATGGTTTGAGGGGGCAGTACACTGAAGCTTTCTTT. Translation gives CAWIDGLRGQYTEAFF.

This sequence joins TRBV2 and TRBJ1-2; the D gene is possibly TRBD1 (5 bases). This CDR3 is built from 14 residues. Trimming left V 7 bases short and J 5 bases short, with 17 bases between. Germline loops: CDR1 SNHLY, CDR2 FYNNEI. The CDR3 DNA reads TGTGCCAGCACCGGACTTGGGGGGGTATATGGCTACACCTTC. This encodes CASTGLGGVYGYTF.

This clone was seen only once. V usage is TRBV5-1 and J usage is TRBJ2-7, with D possibly being TRBD1 (6 bases). Trimming stripped 0 bases from V and 5 bases from J, with 12 bases between. CDR3 size: 14 residues. CDR1 SGHRS and CDR2 YFSETQ come from the germline V gene. Written as DNA, the CDR3 is TGCGCCAGCAGCTTGGACAGGGCCGAGGACGAGCAGTACTTC. This translates into CASSLDRAEDEQYF.

The chain employs TRBV5-6 and TRBJ1-6; no clear D gene. In germline, CDR1 is SGHDT, CDR2 YYEEEE. Trimming stripped 4 bases from V and 9 bases from J, with 14 bases between. This CDR3 has 14 amino acids. CDR3 loop: CASSQLPGISPLHF. The DNA for the CDR3 is TGTGCCAGCAGCCAGCTGCCGGGGATTTCACCCCTCCACTTT.

The chain links TRBV7-9 to TRBJ1-1; 7 positions match TRBD1. This CDR3 comprises 13 residues. With 8 bases clipped from V and 0 bases from J, the junction kept 3 bases outside the gene matches. In germline, CDR1 is SEHNR, CDR2 FQNEAQ (reference sequence). The DNA for the CDR3 is TGTGCCAGCCAGGGACAGATGAACACTGAAGCTTTCTTT. It is translated as CASQGQMNTEAFF.

Only a few counts were recorded for this clone. This sequence joins TRBV7-9 and TRBJ1-1, with D hard to call. The V and J ends lost 11 bases and 3 bases respectively, with 10 bases between them. Germline V gene data show CDR1 as SEHNR and CDR2 as FQNEAQ (reference sequence). The CDR3 runs 11 residues. The CDR3 DNA reads as TGTGCCGGCAACCGGGACACTGAAGCTTTCTTT. It codes for CAGNRDTEAFF.

The V call is TRBV2, the J call TRBJ2-5, with TRBD2 matching over 13 bases. The CDR3 runs 20 residues. V shed 4 bases and J 2 bases; nucleotides not matched to a gene: 16. The germline gives CDR1 SNHLY, CDR2 FYNNEI. The CDR3 DNA sequence: TGTGCCAGCAGTGGTAACCTGGCCGGGACTAGCGGGGCCACACAAGAGACCCAGTACTTC. Amino acid sequence: CASSGNLAGTSGATQETQYF.

The chain joins TRBV5-1 to TRBJ2-5, with D maybe TRBD2 (6 bases). The V gene lost 4 bases and the J gene lost 9 bases, with 10 bases spanning the gap. The CDR3 sequence is 11 residues long. Germline V gives CDR1 SGHRS, CDR2 YFSETQ. The CDR3 protein is CASSSWEAQYF. The CDR3 region has the DNA TGCGCCAGCAGCAGCTGGGAGGCCCAGTACTTC.

The chain is built from TRBV6-6 and TRBJ1-2; D unresolved. The CDR3 spans 10 residues. V lost 7 bases and J lost 8, with 8 bases in between. CDR1 MNHNY and CDR2 SVGAGI come from the germline V gene (reference sequence). In DNA, the CDR3 is TGTGCCAGCAAGGAGGGAGGCTACACCTTC. Its translation: CASKEGGYTF.

This clone was seen a single time. This CDR3 reads CASSLNEQAGGGNTQYF. CDR3 nucleotide sequence: TGTGCCAGCAGTTTAAATGAGCAGGCGGGGGGGGGAAATACGCAGTATTTT. This chain links TRBV27 with TRBJ2-3; 9 nucleotides match TRBD2. CDR1 is MNHEY and CDR2 is SMNVEV in the germline V gene (reference sequence). The CDR3 consists of 17 residues. After removal of 2 bases from V and 7 bases from J, the junction contained 13 bases not matched to a gene.

This clone occurred a few times. The rearrangement uses TRBV9 and TRBJ1-6, with unresolved D. There are 14 residues in the CDR3. Trimming took 3 bases from V and 2 from J, leaving 6 bases between them. CDR1 is SGDLS, CDR2 YYNGEE, per germline. The CDR3 DNA reads TGTGCCAGCAGCGGGAGTGCCTATAATTCACCCCTCCACTTT. It is translated as CASSGSAYNSPLHF.

The CDR3 coding sequence is TGCGCCAGCAAAAATAGGCTGACCGCGGGAGAGCAGTACTTC. Amino acid sequence: CASKNRLTAGEQYF. The V and J genes are TRBV4-1 and TRBJ2-7, with D possibly TRBD2 on 6 matching bases. Germline V gene data show CDR1 as MGHRA and CDR2 as YSYEKL. The V and J ends lost 7 bases and 7 bases respectively, with 20 bases between them. The CDR3 has 14 residues.

V gene TRBV9 combines with J gene TRBJ1-1; 9 positions agree with TRBD1. This CDR3 region has 14 residues. From germline, CDR1 is SGDLS and CDR2 YYNGEE. The junction had 7 bases not matched to a gene; V was cut back by 1 base and J by 9 bases. The CDR3 reads CASSVNLDRGKAFF. CDR3 bases: TGTGCCAGCAGCGTAAATTTAGACAGGGGGAAAGCTTTCTTT.

The J gene is TRBJ1-5, the V gene TRBV18; perhaps TRBD1 as D (5 bases). V shed 5 bases and J shed 7 bases, with 24 bases lying between them. Germline V gene sequence: CDR1 KGHSH, CDR2 LQKENI. This CDR3 spans 17 amino acids. Written as DNA, the CDR3 is TGTGCCAGCTCAGAAAGACAGAATTCCCTAATAGGACAGCCCCAGCATTTT. Its protein is CASSERQNSLIGQPQHF.

This clone was recorded once. Written as DNA, the CDR3 is TGCGCCAGCAGCACACAGAGAAATGGCTACACCTTC. Its protein product is CASSTQRNGYTF. The rearrangement uses TRBV4-3 and TRBJ1-2; D is uncertain. Germline assignment: CDR1 LGHNA and CDR2 YSLEER. Trimming pared 5 bases from V and 6 bases from J, leaving 10 bases between. The CDR3 length is 12 residues.

The chain recombines TRBV27 with TRBJ1-2; 7 bases agree with TRBD1. Germline V gene sequence: CDR1 MNHEY, CDR2 SMNVEV (reference sequence). J lost 6 bases, V lost 4 bases, and 8 bases had no gene match. The CDR3 spans 14 residues. Here the CDR3 reads CASSSIDRVHGYTF. The CDR3 coding sequence is TGTGCCAGCAGTTCCATCGACAGGGTTCATGGCTACACCTTC.

CDR3 nucleotide sequence: TGCGCCAGCAGTGAAGGACAGATGGGCACAGATACGCAGTATTTT. Translation: CASSEGQMGTDTQYF. This chain uses TRBV10-1 with TRBJ2-3, with D possibly being TRBD1 (6 bases). Germline lookup yields CDR1 WNHNN and CDR2 SYGVQD (reference sequence). The ends were cut back, 3 bases at V and 1 base at J, with 11 bases in the middle. CDR3 length equals 15 residues.

V usage is TRBV5-1 and J usage is TRBJ1-1; TRBD1 matches at 8 bases. There are 14 residues in the CDR3. Looked up from germline, CDR1 is SGHRS and CDR2 is YFSETQ. The V segment lost 4 bases and the J segment 5 bases; nucleotides outside the gene matches: 7. CDR3 nucleotides: TGCGCCAGCAGCCCGGACAGGGATGGAACTGAAGCTTTCTTT. It is translated as CASSPDRDGTEAFF.

The V call is TRBV28, the J call TRBJ2-1; D is possibly TRBD1 (6 bases). The ends were cut back, 4 bases at V and 8 bases at J, with 12 bases in the middle. The CDR3 contains 13 residues. Germline CDR1 is MDHEN and CDR2 is SYDVKM. The CDR3: CASSSHRVDEQFF. The CDR3 DNA reads as TGTGCCAGCAGTTCACACAGGGTCGATGAGCAGTTCTTC.

This clone was recorded once. The chain uses TRBV4-3 and TRBJ2-7; D uncertain. V shed 1 base and J shed 0 bases, with 7 bases lying between them. The CDR3 spans 14 residues. CDR1 LGHNA and CDR2 YSLEER come from the germline V gene. CDR3 DNA sequence: TGCGCCAGCAGCCAAGCCTCGTACTCCTACGAGCAGTACTTC. Translated, it gives CASSQASYSYEQYF.

As concerns this clone: One end of the junction is discordant with germline, which a read error may explain. The rearrangement uses TRBV7-7 and TRBJ2-7, with D perhaps TRBD2 (6 bases). Germline V gives CDR1 SSHAT, CDR2 FNYEAQ (reference sequence). The CDR3 is 13 residues long. The CDR3 loop is CASSLVVGREQYF. CDR3 DNA: TGTGCTAGCAGCTTAGTGGTAGGGAGGGAGCAGTACTTC.

The chain carries TRBV4-2 and TRBJ2-3; tentatively, D is TRBD1 (6 bases). This CDR3 region has 14 residues. V was clipped by 3 bases and J by 5 bases, with 12 bases between them. Germline CDR1 is LGHNA and CDR2 is YNFKEQ. As DNA, the CDR3 is TGTGCCAGCAGCCAGGTGTCAGGGGTAGATACGCAGTATTTT. Translated: CASSQVSGVDTQYF.

This clone was detected once. The chain links TRBV18 to TRBJ1-5; D is ambiguous. There are 15 residues in the CDR3. Germline CDR1 and CDR2: KGHSH and LQKENI. V gave up 3 bases and J gave up 9 bases, with 18 bases separating them. The DNA for the CDR3 is TGTGCCAGCTCACCCACCCAGACTTATTCTGCGCCCCAGCATTTT. It is translated as CASSPTQTYSAPQHF. The variable domain in full, with the rest retrieved from reference TRBV18 and TRBJ1-5, is NAGVMQNPRHLVRRRGQEARLRCSPMKGHSHVYWYRQLPEEGLKFMVYLQKENIIDESGMPKERFSAEFPKEGPSILRIQQVVRGDSAAYFCASSPTQTYSAPQHFGDGTRLSIL.

This rearrangement joins TRBV6-1 to TRBJ2-2; D is unclear. The CDR3 is 14 residues long. Germline CDR1 MNHNS, CDR2 SASEGT. V was cut by 4 bases and J by 6 bases, with 12 bases left in between. Written as DNA, the CDR3 is TGTGCCAGCAGTGCGAGACTTATTGCCGGGGAGCTGTTTTTT. Its translation is CASSARLIAGELFF.

The CDR3 spells CASSLDQGGNEQFF. The CDR3 nucleotides are TGTGCCAGCAGCTTAGACCAGGGTGGGAATGAGCAGTTCTTC. The chain links TRBV7-2 to TRBJ2-1, with D tentatively TRBD1 (5 bases). Germline V gene data show CDR1 as SGHTA and CDR2 as FQGNSA. The CDR3 sequence is 14 residues long. Trimming removed 1 base from V and 7 bases from J, with 11 bases in between.